This T cell receptor (beta chain) was sequenced for a study of neurological immune-mediated disorders. Whole-study findings and limits: Across subjects, no CDR3 amino acid sequence appeared in expanded clones of more than one subject, a finding that suggested private repertoires in all groups.

A 10-nucleotide random UMI tagged transcripts in template-switch 5'RACE cDNA synthesis. Each CDR3 protein gets one entry after TCRdb re-called the 5' RACE reads with MiXCR. This table holds tens of thousands of distinct CDR3 sequences, 3.7% found once. This clonotype is medium-sized. Its antigen is not known. V was pared by 1 base and J by 4 bases, with 5 bases between. The CDR3 has 13 amino acids. CDR1 and CDR2 from the germline V gene are SGHVS and FNYEAQ. Material for sequencing was PBMCs. The source is a woman aged 45-59 years with multiple sclerosis. The chain employs TRBV7-6 and TRBJ1-5; D gene uncertain. The CDR3 DNA reads as TGTGCCAGCAGCTTAGAGTGGAATCAGCCCCAGCATTTT. As protein: CASSLEWNQPQHF.